The TCR beta chain under discussion was sequenced for a study of human T cells and chemical hapten exposure (dated by TCRdb to 2020 to 2022). At the level of the whole study: For sensitization, 2% DPC in acetone was applied to a 2 cm by 2 cm area of upper inner arm skin. Weekly therapeutic DPC doses were additionally applied to the scalp of patients throughout the approximately 24-week study period. Patch testing was done on the upper back using Finn chambers containing 0.01% DPC, and results were scored after 6 days according to International Contact Dermatitis Research Group standards. Most of the patients in the cohort were female, and the cohort covered alopecia areata with under or over 50% scalp involvement, alopecia totalis and alopecia universalis. The libraries were sequenced as a pool, and the TCR yield per sample differed mostly because of small variations in library volumes within the pool. In alopecia patients, the study followed how the peripheral blood TCR repertoire changed in vivo over primary and secondary sensitization to diphenylcyclopropenone (DPC), a hapten. Blood samples were taken from patients before sensitization (week 0) and then at 2, 6 and about 24 weeks after DPC sensitization. Approximately 28 alopecia patients provided blood for TCR sequencing at one to four time points (pre-sensitization, 2, 6 and 24 weeks). Points the paper makes about the study in general: Significantly more large CDR3 similarity clusters were formed by expanded TCRs than by pre-sensitization or healthy control sets, consistent with antigen-driven responses. DPC sensitization did not change the number of TCRs with a frequency above 1 in 1000, and there was no evidence of changes in global repertoire structure. Because all patients had alopecia, a presumed autoimmune disease, the immune response of the patients might differ from that of healthy individuals. A positive correlation was found between the number of PT1 expanded TCRs and patch test score, with significance reached at thresholds 8, 16 and 32 but not 4. Repeated subsampling changed both the strength of the expansion versus patch-test correlation and the threshold at which the correlation became significant.

What the time point label conveys for this sample: patch test 2, 6 weeks after DPC sensitization. What the treatment or condition label conveys for this sample: therapeutic diphenylcyclopropenone sensitization with weekly scalp DPC. At every patch-test visit, the blood draw took place before the patch test was put on. Patients were considered eligible if aged 18 to 70, diagnosed with alopecia and deemed suitable for DPC therapy, and patients were excluded if pregnant. Total RNA was extracted from unfractionated whole blood collected in Tempus Blood RNA tubes. The receptor library was made with RACE. The instrument given in TCRdb is NextSeq 500. During library preparation, unique molecular identifiers were attached to individual cDNA molecules so that TCRs could be counted quantitatively and reproducibly. Each blood RNA sample was used to sequence both TCR alpha and TCR beta chains. As for the authors' bioinformatics: The median number of TCRs per sample was 85,000 to 100,000, ranging from roughly 23,224 to 690,600. V, J and CDR3 annotation of the TCR reads was performed with the Decombinator software suite. To make PS versus PT1 abundance plots, every sample was subsampled to the same number of TCRs (28,000). Expanded TCRs were defined as absent before sensitization and observed at least eight times at the 2-week time point. The raw public reads went through TCRdb reprocessing: fastp at Q25, MiXCR clone calling, in-frame beta chains kept. Each CDR3 protein appears once, grouped with its most common genes and DNA. The V and J calls come from TCRdb's annotation, not from the publication. The sample data list around 50,000 distinct CDR3 sequences, and 8.5% to 10% of these were observed just once. The biggest ten clones account for over 1.5% of the sample.

This clonotype was counted many times. Which antigen it targets is not known. No quality values exist for individual bases; no much larger clone is one base distant. The CDR3 runs 14 amino acids, cysteine and phenylalanine included. CDR3 DNA is the only sequence kept; it has 42 bases, read in frame from the first base. The germline V gene (reference sequence) gives CDR1 as DFQATT and CDR2 as SNEGSKA. V is shortened by 5 bases, J by 5 bases, and the region joining them spans 16 bases. The sequence came from a woman in her forties or fifties with alopecia areata. Some clones in this sample may be carry-over from other donors' samples. Recombination connected TRBV20-1 to TRBJ2-1; the D segment cannot be called with confidence. The sample in question was whole blood, obtained in connection with sensitization to the hapten diphenylcyclopropenone (DPC). CDR3 region: CSAPGPYSNNEQFF. In nucleotides, the sequence is TGCAGTGCTCCCGGCCCCTATTCCAACAATGAGCAGTTCTTC.